This is a list of T cell receptor beta chains from one sample in a study of T cell repertoires in cytomegalovirus infection. MiXCR, applied by TCRdb to the reads, yields one record per CDR3 protein. The table includes 100,000 or so distinct CDR3 sequences, approximately 45% detected once. These receptors lack a known antigen. The source was CD8+ T cells from cultured PBMCs, collected from culture after CMV antigen stimulation. The receptor source for this set is a human donor in good health (CMV status not recorded). Some clones in this sample may be carry-over from other donors' samples. The CDR3 runs from the conserved cysteine through the conserved F or W. A D gene is named only where the DNA matches it firmly. The size field is filled for only some rows; it gives once, few, many or a size class.

>TRBD1|14|TRBJ2-1|TRBV27|.
TGTGCCAGCAGTCTCGGGACAGGGGTTAATGAGCAGTTCTTC
CASSLGTGVNEQFF
>.|14|TRBJ2-7|TRBV7-9|.
TGTGCCAGCAGCTTAGTTAATAGCCTTGGCGAGCAGTACTTC
CASSLVNSLGEQYF
>.|18|TRBJ2-1|TRBV7-3|.
TGTGCCAGCAGCTTATATTTGGCGGCGGGGAGAGCTTACAATGAGCAGTTCTTC
CASSLYLAAGRAYNEQFF
>TRBD1|15|TRBJ1-5|TRBV6-6|.
TGTGCCAGCAGCGAGACGGACAGGCTCAATCAGCCCCAGCATTTT
CASSETDRLNQPQHF
>TRBD2|15|TRBJ2-7|TRBV7-3|.
TGTGCCAGCAGCTTAATGGGCGGGGGGGGAAACGAGCAGTACTTC
CASSLMGGGGNEQYF
>.|14|TRBJ2-1|TRBV9|.
TGTGCCAGCAGCGTAGGGAGACCCTCCTATGAGCAGTTCTTC
CASSVGRPSYEQFF
>TRBD2|16|TRBJ2-1|TRBV27|.
TGTGCCAGCAGTTTAACAGCGGGGGGGTCCTACAATGAGCAGTTCTTC
CASSLTAGGSYNEQFF
>TRBD2|18|TRBJ2-1|TRBV27|.
TGTGCCAGCAGTCCCCAAACGACTAGCGGGGGGTTCGGAGATGAGCAGTTCTTC
CASSPQTTSGGFGDEQFF
>.|14|TRBJ1-1|TRBV6-6|.
TGTGCCAGCAGTTACATTCCTGCGAGGACTGAAGCTTTCTTT
CASSYIPARTEAFF
>.|14|TRBJ1-4|TRBV4-1|many
TGCGCCAGCAGCCTTGGCCCCTTGGATGAAAAACTGTTTTTT
CASSLGPLDEKLFF
>.|13|TRBJ1-6|TRBV12-3/TRBV12-4|.
TGTGCCAGCAGTTTAGAGGGAAATTCACCCCTCCACTTT
CASSLEGNSPLHF
>.|15|TRBJ2-3|TRBV9|many
TGTGCCAGCAGCCCAGAAGGGGGGAGCACAGATACGCAGTATTTT
CASSPEGGSTDTQYF
>.|12|TRBJ1-1|TRBV30|once
TGTGCACTCACAGGGATGGGCACTGAAGCTTTCTTT
CALTGMGTEAFF
>.|14|TRBJ1-6|TRBV12-3/TRBV12-4|once
TGTGCCAGCAGTTTGTGGGGGGCCGGATCACCCCTCCACTTT
CASSLWGAGSPLHF
>TRBD2|14|TRBJ2-2|TRBV30|.
TGTGCCTGGAGTGCGGGGGGGCACACCGGGGAGCTGTTTTTT
CAWSAGGHTGELFF
>TRBD1|14|TRBJ1-4|TRBV5-6|once
TGTGCCAGCAGCTGGGACAGGGACTACGAAAAACTGTTTTTT
CASSWDRDYEKLFF
>TRBD2|15|TRBJ2-3|TRBV2|few
TGTGCCAGCAGTGAGGTTCTAGCGGCAATGGGTACGCAGTATTTT
CASSEVLAAMGTQYF
>.|15|TRBJ2-7|TRBV28|.
TGTGCCAGCAGTTTATCAAATATGGGGTCCTACGAGCAGTACTTC
CASSLSNMGSYEQYF
>.|15|TRBJ2-5|TRBV7-2|.
TGTGCCAGCAGCCATCGGACAGAGATATTAGAGACCCAGTACTTC
CASSHRTEILETQYF
>.|19|TRBJ1-5|TRBV4-1|few
TGCGCCAGCAGCCAAGATCATTGGGGGGCCAATGATGGCAATCAGCCCCAGCATTTT
CASSQDHWGANDGNQPQHF
>.|15|TRBJ2-5|TRBV2|few
TGTGCCAGCAGTGGGGGAGGAGGGTTTGAAGAGACCCAGTACTTC
CASSGGGGFEETQYF
>TRBD2|17|TRBJ2-7|TRBV6-6|.
TGTGCCAGCAGTTACGGAATCCAGCGGGGGTTTGACTACGAGCAGTACTTC
CASSYGIQRGFDYEQYF
>.|13|TRBJ1-1|TRBV27|many
TGTGCCAGCAGTTTATATCCGGGGACTGAAGCTTTCTTT
CASSLYPGTEAFF
>.|15|TRBJ2-7|TRBV5-6|.
TGTGCCAGCAGCTTCCCAAAAGGGAATGGGTACGAGCAGTACTTC
CASSFPKGNGYEQYF
>TRBD2|15|TRBJ2-1|TRBV7-9|.
TGTGCCAGCAGCCACGAACTAGCGGTAAATTATGAGCAGTTCTTC
CASSHELAVNYEQFF
>.|10|TRBJ2-1|TRBV10-3|.
TGTGCCACGCAGGGAGTTGAGCAGTTCTTC
CATQGVEQFF
>.|14|TRBJ2-3|TRBV27|.
TGTGCCAGCAGTTCCCGGGCCCCAAGAGATACGCAGTATTTT
CASSSRAPRDTQYF
>TRBD2|16|TRBJ2-7|TRBV27|.
TGTGCCAGCAGTCCGCTACTAGCGGGGGGCATTTACGAGCAGTACTTC
CASSPLLAGGIYEQYF